Listed here are 26 T cell receptor beta chains from one sample, sequenced in a study of blood T cells in healthy people across ages. With a J-beta primer mix and a sample-barcoded 5' primer, a second PCR ran about 7 to 12 cycles. From the 5' RACE reads, TCRdb called clonotypes with MiXCR, one entry per CDR3 protein. The sample carries approximately 670,000 distinct CDR3 sequences, roughly two fifths recorded once. The specimen sequenced was blood. These TCRs come from a man at least 80 years old in good health.

The chain joins TRBV6-2 or TRBV6-3 to TRBJ2-5; D remains ambiguous. CDR3 length equals 12 residues. The germline V gene has CDR1 MNHEY and CDR2 SVGEGT. Trimming removed 6 bases from V and 11 bases from J, with 16 bases in between. The CDR3 spells CASRSDFSKQYF. The CDR3 nucleotides are TGTGCCAGCAGGTCAGATTTTTCCAAGCAGTACTTC.

The chain recombines TRBV9 with TRBJ1-4; D may be TRBD1 (5 bases). The CDR3 length is 16 residues. The germline V gene encodes CDR1 SGDLS and CDR2 YYNGEE. Trimming removed 4 bases from V and 4 bases from J, with 17 bases in between. The CDR3 protein is CASSTRGEFNNEKLFF. The CDR3 bases are TGTGCCAGCAGCACCCGAGGGGAGTTCAATAATGAAAAACTGTTTTTT.

The chain couples TRBV6-2 or TRBV6-3 to TRBJ1-2, with unresolved D. The CDR3 loop spans 14 amino acids. CDR1 is MNHEY, CDR2 SVGEGT, per germline. Trimming took 5 bases from V and 6 from J, leaving 16 bases between them. CDR3 in DNA: TGTGCCAGCAGTACCCCTGGGCCTTTGGATGGCTACACCTTC. This codes for CASSTPGPLDGYTF.

The chain has TRBV6-4 and TRBJ2-1; 10 bases fit TRBD2. The junction had 5 bases not matched to a gene; V was cut back by 7 bases and J by 8 bases. CDR3 length: 13 residues. CDR1 and CDR2 from the germline V gene are MRHNA and SNTAGT. DNA for the CDR3: TGTGCCAGCAAGGCTAGCGGGAGCTATGAGCAGTTCTTC. This encodes CASKASGSYEQFF.

This clonotype was seen repeatedly, ten times or more. The rearrangement uses TRBV11-3 and TRBJ2-2; D is undetermined. Germline loops: CDR1 SGHNT, CDR2 YENEEA. The CDR3 has 11 amino acids. Trimming took off 5 bases at V and 3 bases at J, with 1 base between the two ends. The CDR3 DNA sequence: TGTGCCAGCAGCCACACCGGGGAGCTGTTTTTT. This encodes CASSHTGELFF.

This chain uses TRBV30 with TRBJ2-3, with TRBD1 matching over 9 bases. CDR1 and CDR2 from the germline V gene are GTSNPN and SVGIG (reference sequence). With 6 bases clipped from V and 1 base from J, the junction kept 8 bases outside the gene matches. The CDR3 consists of 15 residues. The CDR3 sequence: CACGTGTLGTDTQYF. The DNA of the CDR3 is TGTGCCTGTGGGACAGGGACGCTGGGCACAGATACGCAGTATTTT.

V is TRBV6-2 or TRBV6-3 and J is TRBJ1-2; D perhaps matches TRBD1 (5 bases). Trimming shortened V by 2 bases and J by 1 base, and 17 bases separated the two germline ends. CDR3 length: 17 amino acids. Germline CDR1 MNHEY, CDR2 SVGEGT. CDR3 DNA sequence: TGTGCCAGCAGTTACCCAATGGCGGGACGGATTAACTATGGCTACACCTTC. Its protein product is CASSYPMAGRINYGYTF.

This chain uses TRBV12-3 or TRBV12-4 with TRBJ2-1, with D perhaps matching TRBD2 (6 bases). Between the trimmed V and J ends, which lost 11 bases and 8 bases, there was a span of 16 bases. The CDR3 is 12 amino acids. CDR3: CACTPGTDEQFF. The CDR3 DNA follows: TGTGCCTGCACCCCAGGGACTGATGAGCAGTTCTTC.

The CDR3 nucleotides read TGTGCCAGCAGACAAGATAGCTTCGGGACTAGCGGGGGGGCAAGTGAGCAGTTCTTC. Translated, it gives CASRQDSFGTSGGASEQFF. This rearrangement joins TRBV6-2 or TRBV6-3 to TRBJ2-1, with 16 bases identical to TRBD2. Germline V lookup: CDR1 MNHEY, CDR2 SVGEGT. CDR3 length: 19 amino acids. Trimming cost V 6 bases and J 9 bases; bases outside gene matches: 17.

Ten or more counts support this clonotype. The V gene is TRBV4-3, the J gene TRBJ2-7, with a possible D match to TRBD1 (7 bases). The CDR3 has 14 amino acids. Trimming pared 4 bases from V and 3 bases from J, leaving 13 bases between. Germline loops: CDR1 LGHNA, CDR2 YSLEER. This CDR3 reads CASSLGGTVYEQYF. CDR3 in DNA: TGCGCCAGCAGCCTAGGCGGGACAGTCTACGAGCAGTACTTC.

This clonotype was counted between two and nine times. The V gene is TRBV27, the J gene TRBJ2-6; D is perhaps TRBD2 (5 bases). Trimming removed 4 bases from V and 4 bases from J, with 8 bases in between. This CDR3 region has 14 residues. Germline CDR1 reads MNHEY; CDR2 reads SMNVEV (reference sequence). As DNA, the CDR3 is TGTGCCAGCAGTTCTCCGGGAGGGGCCAACGTCCTGACTTTC. It is translated as CASSSPGGANVLTF.

This clonotype was found a few times. The rearrangement joins TRBV20-1 to TRBJ2-3; 10 bases match TRBD2. V shed 8 bases, J shed 6 bases, and the junction held 17 bases outside the gene matches. Germline assignment: CDR1 DFQATT and CDR2 SNEGSKA (reference sequence). The CDR3 loop spans 16 amino acids. Written as DNA, the CDR3 is TGCAGTACTGAGGAACTTAGCGGGAGGATGGCGGATACGCAGTATTTT. Its translation is CSTEELSGRMADTQYF.

CDR3 coding DNA: TGCAGTGTTATTAGACAGGGGATCACGGGGCAGTACTTC. Translation: CSVIRQGITGQYF. The chain joins TRBV20-1 to TRBJ2-4, with 8 positions matching TRBD1. The trim removed 7 bases at V and 13 bases at J, leaving 15 bases unmatched. CDR1 is DFQATT, CDR2 SNEGSKA, per germline (reference sequence). This CDR3 region has 13 residues.

In this sample, this clonotype turned up a few times. The chain uses TRBV6-5 and TRBJ2-7, with D perhaps matching TRBD1 or TRBD2 (6 bases each). This CDR3 is 12 amino acids long. V shed 8 bases and J shed 6 bases, with 14 bases lying between them. Per the germline V gene, CDR1 is MNHEY and CDR2 is SVGAGI. This chain's CDR3 is CASGRGEVEQYF. The CDR3 bases are TGTGCCAGCGGAAGGGGGGAAGTCGAGCAGTACTTC.

The chain carries TRBV2 and TRBJ2-3; a possible D gene is TRBD1 (6 bases). The germline V and J ends were trimmed by 6 bases and 2 bases, with 12 bases remaining between them. Germline CDR1 SNHLY, CDR2 FYNNEI. This CDR3 spans 14 amino acids. For the CDR3, the DNA is TGTGCCAGCAGCGCGACAGGCAACACAGATACGCAGTATTTT. Its translation: CASSATGNTDTQYF.

V usage is TRBV7-9 and J usage is TRBJ2-3; perhaps TRBD1 as D (5 bases). CDR1 SEHNR and CDR2 FQNEAQ come from the germline V gene (reference sequence). The CDR3 covers 10 residues. V was clipped by 4 bases and J by 9 bases, with 5 bases between them. CDR3 loop: CASSSGTQYF. CDR3 DNA sequence: TGTGCCAGCAGCTCAGGGACGCAGTATTTT.

To note about this clonotype: One end of the junction fails to match germline, which may point to a read error. The genes are TRBV27 and TRBJ2-1, with TRBD1 matching 9 bases. Germline lookup yields CDR1 MNHEY and CDR2 SMNVEV (reference sequence). The CDR3 is 13 amino acids. DNA for the CDR3: TGTGCCAACAGTTTGACCCGGGACAGGGTACGGTTCTTC. Its translation: CANSLTRDRVRFF.

The chain has TRBV20-1 and TRBJ2-1; D may be TRBD1 (5 bases). Germline values: CDR1 DFQATT, CDR2 SNEGSKA (reference sequence). The CDR3 length is 14 residues. V gave up 0 bases and J gave up 10 bases, with 16 bases separating them. As DNA, the CDR3 is TGCAGTGCTAGAGATCGAGCAGGGCCCTACGAGCAGTTCTTC. Its translation is CSARDRAGPYEQFF.

This clonotype appeared a few times. This rearrangement joins TRBV20-1 to TRBJ2-1, with D hard to call. V was cut by 6 bases and J by 9 bases, with 18 bases left in between. This CDR3 is built from 13 residues. The germline CDR1 and CDR2 sequences are DFQATT and SNEGSKA (reference sequence). CDR3 nucleotide sequence: TGCAGTGCCCCCGAGGCGTGGCCAGGTGAGCAGTTCTTC. This translates into CSAPEAWPGEQFF.

This clonotype came up a few times. This chain uses TRBV21-1 with TRBJ2-6; TRBD1, as called in the table, went unchecked against the DNA. TRBV21-1 is recorded as a pseudogene. The CDR3 spans 19 residues. The CDR3 sequence is CASSNSWDRGLSGANVLTF. DNA of the CDR3: TGTGCCAGCAGCAATTCCTGGGACAGGGGGTTGTCTGGGGCCAACGTCCTGACTTTC.

This clonotype showed up many times. V usage is TRBV14 and J usage is TRBJ1-2; a weak D match, TRBD1 (6 bases). CDR3 length: 15 amino acids. Deletions cut 2 bases from V and 6 bases from J, with 16 bases between. Germline V gene lookup returns CDR1 SGHDN and CDR2 FVKESK. CDR3 coding DNA: TGTGCCAGCAGCCAACATCAACAGGGCCTCGATGGCTACACCTTC. Protein sequence: CASSQHQQGLDGYTF.

This chain links TRBV28 with TRBJ2-7; 7 nucleotides agree with TRBD1. V trimming: 5 bases; J trimming: 10 bases; junction bases outside the gene matches: 14. Germline lookup yields CDR1 MDHEN and CDR2 SYDVKM. CDR3 size: 14 residues. CDR3 region: CASSERTGQEPQYF. DNA of the CDR3: TGTGCCAGCAGTGAGAGGACAGGCCAAGAGCCCCAGTACTTC.

This sequence joins TRBV4-1 and TRBJ1-4, with 9 positions matching TRBD1. CDR1 is MGHRA and CDR2 is YSYEKL in the germline V gene. V was pared by 5 bases and J by 6 bases, with 4 bases of the junction left unmatched. The CDR3 totals 14 residues. CDR3 coding DNA: TGCGCCAGCAGCACCGGGACAGGGTATGAAAAACTGTTTTTT. Translation gives CASSTGTGYEKLFF.

This chain uses TRBV9 with TRBJ2-3, with D possibly TRBD2 on 6 matching bases. Germline V CDR1 and CDR2: SGDLS, YYNGEE. The CDR3 consists of 17 residues. The V gene lost 4 bases and the J gene lost 0 bases, with 18 bases spanning the gap. The CDR3 DNA is TGTGCCAGCAGCCCCCCCGGGACTGGTCTTAGCACAGATACGCAGTATTTT. Translating it yields CASSPPGTGLSTDTQYF.

The chain uses TRBV4-3 and TRBJ2-3; 10 bases match TRBD2. Germline trimming cut 0 bases from V and 1 base from J; bases unmatched to any gene: 10. CDR3 length: 19 residues. From germline, CDR1 is LGHNA and CDR2 YSLEER. CDR3 bases: TGCGCCAGCAGCCAAGATATATCTAGCGGGAGCGGGGGCACAGATACGCAGTATTTT. As protein: CASSQDISSGSGGTDTQYF.

In its sample, this clonotype was seen once. The chain recombines TRBV15 with TRBJ1-1; no clear D. V lost 5 bases, J lost 0 bases, and 7 bases lay in between. The CDR3 loop spans 13 amino acids. CDR1 is LNHNV and CDR2 is YYDKDF in the germline V gene (reference sequence). DNA of the CDR3: TGTGCCACCAGCGCTCAGCTGAACACTGAAGCTTTCTTT. Protein sequence: CATSAQLNTEAFF.